This TCR beta chain was recovered during a study of spatial heterogeneity in lung cancer. This clonotype showed up many times. Its antigen is not known. Study outcomes and limitations: Counts of expanded alpha and beta TCRs within tumors tracked the tumor nonsynonymous mutation count.

Time point reported: sample taken at primary tumor resection. Each TCR cDNA molecule bore a unique molecular identifier. Using its own MiXCR run on the 5' RACE reads, TCRdb lists one record per CDR3 protein. The table includes roughly 15,000 distinct CDR3 sequences, around 5% detected once. V dropped 5 bases and J dropped 3; count of bases not matched to a gene: 4. The CDR3 has 14 residues. CDR1 MGHRA and CDR2 YSYEKL come from the germline V gene. This chain connects TRBV4-1 to TRBJ2-3; 8 bases are shared with TRBD1. The source is a female donor with early-stage non-small cell lung cancer. This specimen consisted of lung tumor tissue, obtained at surgery. The CDR3 loop reads CASSLRQGTDTQYF. The DNA for the CDR3 is TGCGCCAGCAGCTTAAGACAGGGGACAGATACGCAGTATTTT.